Presented here are 18 T cell receptor beta chains from one specimen sequenced in a study of T cells after somatic rescue of genetic block. Measured with immunoSEQ multiplex PCR; TCRdb has only the in-frame clones, and not every one. Altogether 60,000 to 90,000 clones are present, roughly 93% being singletons, with the ten largest covering approximately 3%. Source material: peripheral blood mononuclear cells (PBMCs). The receptors stem from a man in his thirties or forties.

V is TRBV18 and J is TRBJ1-1, with D tentatively TRBD1 (5 bases). This CDR3 has 14 residues. Trimming stripped 3 bases from V and 6 bases from J, with 14 bases between. CDR1 is KGHSH and CDR2 is LQKENI in the germline V gene. CDR3 sequence: CASSPGTVRSEAFF. The DNA for the CDR3 is TGTGCCAGCTCACCCGGGACCGTGAGGTCTGAAGCTTTCTTT. The variable domain in full, completed from reference TRBV18 and TRBJ1-1, reads NAGVMQNPRHLVRRRGQEARLRCSPMKGHSHVYWYRQLPEEGLKFMVYLQKENIIDESGMPKERFSAEFPKEGPSILRIQQVVRGDSAAYFCASSPGTVRSEAFFGQGTRLTVV.

The chain uses TRBV5-1 and TRBJ2-5; D may be TRBD1 (6 bases). V lost 0 bases to trimming and J lost 4 bases, with 10 bases between them. This CDR3 is built from 14 residues. Germline lookup yields CDR1 SGHRS and CDR2 YFSETQ. CDR3 bases: TGCGCCAGCAGCTTGGAAGCCAGGGGAGAGACCCAGTACTTC. This encodes CASSLEARGETQYF.

The chain carries TRBV27 and TRBJ2-3; 8 bases map to TRBD1. V trimming: 6 bases; J trimming: 2 bases; junction bases outside the gene matches: 10. The CDR3 has 16 residues. The V gene's germline CDR1 is MNHEY and CDR2 SMNVEV (reference sequence). The CDR3 here is CASRRTGSFVTDTQYF. The CDR3 DNA sequence: TGTGCCAGCAGGCGGACAGGGTCTTTTGTCACAGATACGCAGTATTTT.

The rearrangement uses TRBV11-2 and TRBJ2-7; D is possibly TRBD2 (7 bases). Germline V CDR1 and CDR2: SGHAT, FQNNGV. The CDR3 runs to 16 residues. Between the trimmed V and J ends, which lost 1 base and 0 bases, there was a span of 13 bases. The CDR3 DNA reads as TGTGCCAGCAGCTTAGTCCCGCGGGGGCACTCCTACGAGCAGTACTTC. Translation: CASSLVPRGHSYEQYF.

The V gene is TRBV7-9, the J gene TRBJ2-7; D gene ambiguous. Deletions cut 5 bases from V and 6 bases from J, with 11 bases between. The CDR3 contains 12 residues. Per the germline V gene, CDR1 is SEHNR and CDR2 is FQNEAQ (reference sequence). This CDR3 is CASSPVASEQYF. In nucleotides, the CDR3 is TGTGCCAGCAGCCCCGTCGCGTCCGAGCAGTACTTC.

The chain couples TRBV6-5 to TRBJ1-2, with D perhaps TRBD1 (6 bases). The CDR3 spans 12 residues. Trimming pared 6 bases from V and 6 bases from J, leaving 11 bases between. Per the germline V gene, CDR1 is MNHEY and CDR2 is SVGAGI. The CDR3 coding sequence is TGTGCCAGCAGCCCGGACAGACATGGCTACACCTTC. Amino acids: CASSPDRHGYTF.

The chain uses TRBV6-1 and TRBJ2-5; unclear D gene. Trimming took 7 bases from V and 2 from J, leaving 11 bases between them. The germline CDR1 and CDR2 sequences are MNHNS and SASEGT. The CDR3 sequence is 13 residues long. CDR3 nucleotide sequence: TGTGCCAGCACCCGCGAACCACAAGAGACCCAGTACTTC. Translating gives CASTREPQETQYF.

V usage is TRBV7-2 and J usage is TRBJ1-1; no clear D. Per the germline V gene, CDR1 is SGHTA and CDR2 is FQGNSA. The CDR3 runs 13 residues. Deletions cut 4 bases from V and 1 base from J, with 7 bases between. The CDR3 reads CASSSGGNTEAFF. The CDR3 bases are TGTGCCAGCAGCTCGGGAGGGAACACTGAAGCTTTCTTT.

This rearrangement joins TRBV5-8 to TRBJ2-2, with TRBD1 matching 10 bases. V dropped 4 bases and J dropped 1; count of bases not matched to a gene: 10. Germline V CDR1 and CDR2: SGHTS, YDEGEE. CDR3 size: 18 residues. CDR3 bases: TGTGCCAGCAGCGCGGGACAGGGGTGGGACCTGAACACCGGGGAGCTGTTTTTT. It specifies CASSAGQGWDLNTGELFF.

This chain links TRBV5-1 with TRBJ2-3; 16 positions match TRBD2. CDR3 size: 17 residues. CDR1 is SGHRS, CDR2 YFSETQ, per germline. V trimming: 4 bases; J trimming: 4 bases; junction bases outside the gene matches: 6. Here the CDR3 reads CASSKGLAGGFPDTQYF. CDR3 nucleotide sequence: TGCGCCAGCAGCAAGGGACTAGCGGGAGGGTTCCCAGATACGCAGTATTTT.

V gene TRBV27 combines with J gene TRBJ2-5; D not certain. This CDR3 contains 13 residues. Trimming took off 8 bases at V and 4 bases at J, with 14 bases between the two ends. Per the germline V gene, CDR1 is MNHEY and CDR2 is SMNVEV (reference sequence). In DNA form, the CDR3 reads TGTGCCAGCTCGTGGACCTTCGGAGAGACCCAGTACTTC. Protein product: CASSWTFGETQYF.

This rearrangement joins TRBV2 to TRBJ2-1; possible D gene TRBD1, 6 bases. CDR1 SNHLY and CDR2 FYNNEI come from the germline V gene. Trimming removed 7 bases from V and 9 bases from J, with 19 bases in between. CDR3 length: 14 amino acids. The CDR3 sequence: CASTPTGGGGEQFF. Here the CDR3 DNA reads TGTGCCAGCACTCCGACAGGAGGAGGTGGTGAGCAGTTCTTC.

The chain carries TRBV6-5 and TRBJ1-6; perhaps TRBD1 as D (5 bases). The CDR3 length is 14 residues. The V and J ends lost 7 bases and 5 bases respectively, with 12 bases between them. From germline, CDR1 is MNHEY and CDR2 SVGAGI. CDR3: CASTRGHDNSPLHF. The CDR3 nucleotides read TGTGCCAGCACTCGCGGACACGATAATTCACCCCTCCACTTT.

Remarks on this clone: A read error may account for a junction end that differs from germline. The rearrangement links TRBV7-9 to TRBJ1-2; 9 nucleotides line up with TRBD1. Germline V CDR1 and CDR2: SEHNR, FQNEAQ (reference sequence). The CDR3 covers 17 residues. Here the CDR3 DNA reads TGTGCCAGCAGCTTAGCGGGACAGGGAGTAGCTAACTATGGCCACACCTTC. Translating gives CASSLAGQGVANYGHTF.

V is TRBV11-2 and J is TRBJ1-2, with D unclear. Trimming cost V 5 bases and J 6 bases, with 10 bases left between them. The germline V gene has CDR1 SGHAT and CDR2 FQNNGV. CDR3 size: 12 residues. The CDR3 DNA reads as TGTGCCAGCAGCACTTTAAAGGATGGCTACACCTTC. It yields the protein CASSTLKDGYTF.

The V call is TRBV7-9, the J call TRBJ2-5; 9 positions agree with TRBD2. The J segment lost 4 bases and the V segment lost 5 bases, leaving 8 bases of the junction unmatched. This CDR3 is 15 amino acids long. Per germline, CDR1 SEHNR and CDR2 FQNEAQ (reference sequence). The CDR3 nucleotides read TGTGCCAGCAGCGGAATAGCGGGAGATGGAGAGACCCAGTACTTC. Translating it yields CASSGIAGDGETQYF.

This chain uses TRBV19 with TRBJ2-2; D is unresolved. Germline values: CDR1 LNHDA, CDR2 SQIVND (reference sequence). This CDR3 is built from 14 residues. Trimming took off 5 bases at V and 4 bases at J, with 11 bases between the two ends. The DNA of the CDR3 is TGTGCCAGTAGTGTAGCAGCGACCACCGGGGAGCTGTTTTTT. Its translation: CASSVAATTGELFF.

The V and J genes are TRBV7-9 and TRBJ2-5; D is perhaps TRBD1 or TRBD2 (6 bases each). Germline V gene lookup returns CDR1 SEHNR and CDR2 FQNEAQ (reference sequence). The CDR3 contains 13 residues. Trimming took 4 bases from V and 5 from J, leaving 11 bases between them. In nucleotides, the CDR3 is TGTGCCAGCAGCTACGGGGGCCCTGAGACCCAGTACTTC. This sequence encodes CASSYGGPETQYF.